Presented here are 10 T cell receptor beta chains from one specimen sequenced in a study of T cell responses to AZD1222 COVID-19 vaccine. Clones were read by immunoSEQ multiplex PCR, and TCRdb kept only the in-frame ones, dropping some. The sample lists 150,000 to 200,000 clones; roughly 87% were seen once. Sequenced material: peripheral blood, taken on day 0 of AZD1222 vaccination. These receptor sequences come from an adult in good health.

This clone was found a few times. The CDR3 is CSVEGGRWVNEQFF. The DNA of the CDR3 is TGCAGCGTTGAAGGCGGGAGATGGGTCAATGAGCAGTTCTTC. The chain employs TRBV29-1 and TRBJ2-1; 7 bases align to TRBD2. Germline V gene lookup returns CDR1 SQVTM and CDR2 ANQGSEA. The CDR3 loop spans 14 amino acids. V shed 1 base, J shed 6 bases, and the junction held 6 bases outside the gene matches.

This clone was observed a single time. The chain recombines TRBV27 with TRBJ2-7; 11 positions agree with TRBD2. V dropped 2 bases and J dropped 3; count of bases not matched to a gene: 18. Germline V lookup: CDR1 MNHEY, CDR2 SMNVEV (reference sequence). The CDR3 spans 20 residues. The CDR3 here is CASSLKASGRTYRGNYEQYF. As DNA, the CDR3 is TGTGCCAGCAGTTTAAAGGCTAGCGGGAGGACCTATCGAGGAAACTACGAGCAGTACTTC.

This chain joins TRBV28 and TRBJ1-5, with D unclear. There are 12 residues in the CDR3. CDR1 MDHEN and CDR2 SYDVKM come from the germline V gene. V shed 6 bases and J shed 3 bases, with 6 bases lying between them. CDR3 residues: CASRVNNQPQHF. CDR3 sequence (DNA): TGTGCCAGCAGGGTGAACAATCAGCCCCAGCATTTT.

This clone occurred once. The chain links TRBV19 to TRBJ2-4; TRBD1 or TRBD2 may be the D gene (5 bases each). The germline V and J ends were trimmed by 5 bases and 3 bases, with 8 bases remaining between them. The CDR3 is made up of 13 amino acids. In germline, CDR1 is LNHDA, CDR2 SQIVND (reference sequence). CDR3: CASSRGGKNIQYF. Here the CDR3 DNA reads TGTGCCAGTAGTCGGGGCGGCAAAAACATTCAGTACTTC.

This CDR3 is CASSNTGAGGPRNNEQFF. The CDR3 nucleotides read TGTGCCAGCAGCAATACCGGGGCGGGAGGGCCTCGGAACAATGAGCAGTTCTTC. V usage is TRBV21-1 and J usage is TRBJ2-1; the D call TRBD2 from the table was never checked on the DNA. TRBV21-1 is noted as a pseudogene. This CDR3 spans 18 amino acids.

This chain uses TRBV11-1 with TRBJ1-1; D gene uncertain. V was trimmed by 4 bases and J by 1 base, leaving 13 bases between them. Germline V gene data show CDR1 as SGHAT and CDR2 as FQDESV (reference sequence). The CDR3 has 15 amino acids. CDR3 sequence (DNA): TGTGCCAGCAGCTACGACCCCCGTGGGAACACTGAAGCTTTCTTT. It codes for CASSYDPRGNTEAFF.

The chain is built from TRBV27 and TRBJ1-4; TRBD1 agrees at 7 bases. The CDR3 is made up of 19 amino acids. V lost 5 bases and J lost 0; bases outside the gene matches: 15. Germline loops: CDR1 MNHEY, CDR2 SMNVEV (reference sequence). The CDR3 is CASSVGKRGPVSTNEKLFF. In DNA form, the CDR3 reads TGTGCCAGCAGTGTGGGGAAGAGGGGGCCAGTCTCAACTAATGAAAAACTGTTTTTT.

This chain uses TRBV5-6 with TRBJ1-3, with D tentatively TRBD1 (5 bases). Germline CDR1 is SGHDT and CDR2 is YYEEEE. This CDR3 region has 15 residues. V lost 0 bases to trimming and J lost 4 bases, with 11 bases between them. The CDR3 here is CASSLDRLAGNTIYF. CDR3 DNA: TGTGCCAGCAGCTTGGACAGGCTGGCGGGAAACACCATATATTTT.

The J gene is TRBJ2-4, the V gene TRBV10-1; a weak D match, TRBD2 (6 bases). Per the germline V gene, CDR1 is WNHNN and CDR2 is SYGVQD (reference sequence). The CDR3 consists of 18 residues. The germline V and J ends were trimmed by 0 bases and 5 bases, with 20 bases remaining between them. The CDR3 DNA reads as TGCGCCAGCAGTGAGTCGACTCGGGAGAACCGAGGGGAAAACATTCAGTACTTC. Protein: CASSESTRENRGENIQYF.

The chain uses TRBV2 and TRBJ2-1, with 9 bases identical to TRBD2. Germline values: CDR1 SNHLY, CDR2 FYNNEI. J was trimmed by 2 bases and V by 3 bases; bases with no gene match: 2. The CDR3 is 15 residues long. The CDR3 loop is CASSETSGAYNEQFF. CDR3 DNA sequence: TGTGCCAGCAGTGAGACTAGCGGAGCCTACAATGAGCAGTTCTTC.